Presented here are 15 T cell receptor beta chains from one specimen sequenced in a study of sequential checkpoint blockade in melanoma. The data were produced by immunoSEQ multiplex PCR, yet TCRdb's version contains in-frame clones alone and is incomplete. The sample holds 20,000 or so clones; roughly 72% are singletons and the top ten take over 20%. Treatment indicated: randomized to nivolumab then ipilimumab (arm A) or the reverse (arm B). The material sequenced was CD8+ T cells sorted from blood (inferred from file names), taken from a patient given nivolumab and ipilimumab in sequence. The receptors stem from a human donor with melanoma.

This sequence joins TRBV9 and TRBJ1-4; no reliable D call. CDR3 length equals 15 residues. Germline assignment: CDR1 SGDLS and CDR2 YYNGEE. V lost 2 bases, J lost 8 bases, and 16 bases lay in between. In nucleotides, the CDR3 is TGTGCCAGCAGCGTGTCCCCGGGGTCGAAAGAAAAACTGTTTTTT. Translated, it gives CASSVSPGSKEKLFF.

By share of the sample, this clone is medium-sized. The rearrangement uses TRBV5-1 and TRBJ2-7, with 8 bases that match TRBD1. V shed 0 bases and J 5 bases; nucleotides not matched to a gene: 7. The CDR3 consists of 15 residues. CDR1 is SGHRS and CDR2 is YFSETQ in the germline V gene. The CDR3 is CASSLAGGKGDEQYF. DNA of the CDR3: TGCGCCAGCAGCTTGGCAGGGGGCAAAGGGGACGAGCAGTACTTC.

The CDR3 protein is CASSLETGGDGYEQYF. CDR3 nucleotides: TGCGCCAGCAGCTTGGAAACAGGGGGAGATGGGTACGAGCAGTACTTC. The chain uses TRBV5-1 and TRBJ2-7, with 8 bases matching TRBD1. The CDR3 sequence is 16 residues long. From germline, CDR1 is SGHRS and CDR2 YFSETQ. After removal of 0 bases from V and 4 bases from J, the junction contained 9 bases not matched to a gene.

V is TRBV5-6 and J is TRBJ1-1; D unresolved. The V end lost 2 bases, the J end lost 0 bases, and 8 bases lay between the germline ends. The CDR3 covers 14 residues. Per the germline V gene, CDR1 is SGHDT and CDR2 is YYEEEE. CDR3: CASSFGRMNTEAFF. CDR3 DNA: TGTGCCAGCAGCTTCGGCAGGATGAACACTGAAGCTTTCTTT.

The V and J genes are TRBV28 and TRBJ2-3, with D perhaps matching TRBD1 (5 bases). V lost 4 bases, J lost 3 bases, and 11 bases lay in between. The V gene's germline CDR1 is MDHEN and CDR2 SYDVKM. The CDR3 has 14 residues. CDR3 DNA sequence: TGTGCCAGCAGTTGGCAGGGTGGGACAGATACGCAGTATTTT. This encodes CASSWQGGTDTQYF. The full variable domain, its missing parts supplied by reference TRBV28 and TRBJ2-3, is DVKVTQSSRYLVKRTGEKVFLECVQDMDHENMFWYRQDPGLGLRLIYFSYDVKMKEKGDIPEGYSVSREKKERFSLILESASTNQTSMYLCASSWQGGTDTQYFGPGTRLTVL.

This clone appeared once. V is TRBV6-1 and J is TRBJ1-2; D is unresolved. Looked up from germline, CDR1 is MNHNS and CDR2 is SASEGT. Trimming stripped 6 bases from V and 2 bases from J, with 13 bases between. The CDR3 totals 14 residues. The CDR3 sequence is CASRSFGVNYGYTF. The CDR3 DNA follows: TGTGCCAGCAGGAGCTTCGGGGTAAACTATGGCTACACCTTC.

A single count supports this clone. The V call is TRBV27, the J call TRBJ1-4, with unresolved D. Germline assignment: CDR1 MNHEY and CDR2 SMNVEV (reference sequence). This CDR3 region has 13 residues. The germline V and J ends were trimmed by 5 bases and 10 bases, with 14 bases remaining between them. DNA for the CDR3: TGTGCCAGCAGTAATTTAAACTCAGGAAAACTGTTTTTT. Translation: CASSNLNSGKLFF.

The rearrangement uses TRBV7-2 and TRBJ2-7; TRBD1 is a possible D gene (6 bases). CDR1 and CDR2 (germline): SGHTA, FQGNSA. V lost 5 bases to trimming and J lost 7 bases, with 15 bases between them. The CDR3 totals 13 residues. CDR3 region: CASSADRLREQYF. CDR3 sequence (DNA): TGTGCCAGCAGCGCTGACAGGTTACGGGAGCAGTACTTC. Combining the CDR3 with reference TRBV7-2 and TRBJ2-7 gives the whole variable domain GAGVSQSPSNKVTEKGKDVELRCDPISGHTALYWYRQSLGQGLEFLIYFQGNSAPDKSGLPSDRFSAERTGGSVSTLTIQRTQQEDSAVYLCASSADRLREQYFGPGTRLTVT.

This chain links TRBV5-1 with TRBJ2-7; TRBD2 matches 9 bases. The germline V gene encodes CDR1 SGHRS and CDR2 YFSETQ. Trimming cost V 6 bases and J 0 bases; bases outside gene matches: 7. This CDR3 has 15 residues. For the CDR3, the DNA is TGCGCCAGCACCAAAGATAGCGGGAGCTCCTACGAGCAGTACTTC. Translating it yields CASTKDSGSSYEQYF.

CDR3 DNA sequence: TGTGCCAGCAGCTTGGTAACAGGGGAAGAGCAGTACTTC. Translating it yields CASSLVTGEEQYF. The J gene is TRBJ2-7, the V gene TRBV5-5; 7 bases fit TRBD1. CDR3 length: 13 residues. Germline V gene lookup returns CDR1 SGHKS and CDR2 YYEKEE (reference sequence). J lost 7 bases, V lost 0 bases, and 4 bases had no gene match.

The rearrangement links TRBV7-8 to TRBJ1-1; D unresolved. The V end lost 1 base, the J end lost 4 bases, and 13 bases lay between the germline ends. CDR3 length: 15 amino acids. The germline V gene encodes CDR1 SGHVS and CDR2 FQNEAQ. CDR3 bases: TGTGCCAGCAGCTTAGAACGGGGTTCTTCCACTGAAGCTTTCTTT. This sequence encodes CASSLERGSSTEAFF.

The V call is TRBV6-5, the J call TRBJ1-6; possibly TRBD1 for D (5 bases). The CDR3 contains 15 residues. V lost 0 bases and J 11 bases, leaving 14 bases between the germline ends. Germline V gene lookup returns CDR1 MNHEY and CDR2 SVGAGI. The DNA for the CDR3 is TGTGCCAGCAGTTACTCGGGGGGGGTAGGGGCACCCCTCCACTTT. Its protein product is CASSYSGGVGAPLHF.

The rearrangement links TRBV6-5 to TRBJ2-7, with 9 bases fitting TRBD1. The CDR3 contains 13 residues. Germline assignment: CDR1 MNHEY and CDR2 SVGAGI. The V segment lost 6 bases and the J segment 7 bases; nucleotides outside the gene matches: 7. CDR3 DNA sequence: TGTGCCAGCAGGTGGGACAGGGAATCTGAGCAGTACTTC. It specifies CASRWDRESEQYF.

This clone was counted a few times. The CDR3 coding sequence is TGTGCCAGCAGCTTAGGACTAGGCGCCTCCTACAATGAGCAGTTCTTC. The encoded protein is CASSLGLGASYNEQFF. V gene TRBV7-8 combines with J gene TRBJ2-1, with D perhaps matching TRBD2 (6 bases). Trimming removed 1 base at V and 0 bases at J, with 10 bases between. CDR3 length equals 16 residues. Per germline, CDR1 SGHVS and CDR2 FQNEAQ.

The chain has TRBV19 and TRBJ1-2; the match to TRBD1 covers 7 bases. CDR3 length equals 12 residues. Germline CDR1 reads LNHDA; CDR2 reads SQIVND (reference sequence). With V trimmed by 7 bases and J by 6 bases, 5 bases remained unmatched. The CDR3: CASIGTAHGYTF. As DNA, the CDR3 is TGTGCCAGTATTGGGACAGCCCATGGCTACACCTTC.